This T cell receptor beta chain came from a study of early T cells in non-severe SARS-CoV-2 infection. The trim removed 4 bases at V and 4 bases at J, leaving 10 bases unmatched. The CDR3 is 16 amino acids. The germline CDR1 and CDR2 sequences are SGHRS and YFSETQ. Using its own MiXCR run on the 5' RACE reads, TCRdb lists one record per CDR3 protein. The profile shows about 82,000 distinct CDR3 sequences, about 12% of them singletons. This TCR was sampled from an adult who was a healthcare worker with PCR-confirmed SARS-CoV-2 infection or an uninfected control (not recorded which). The sample taken for sequencing was whole blood. This chain uses TRBV5-1 with TRBJ1-1; 10 nucleotides agree with TRBD1. The CDR3 region is CASSPRQGAPGTEAFF. The CDR3 nucleotides read TGCGCCAGCAGCCCCAGACAGGGGGCGCCGGGCACTGAAGCTTTCTTT.